This T cell receptor (beta chain) was sequenced during a study of Ad26.COV2.S vaccination and SARS-CoV-2 variants. Looking at the study overall: Ad26.COV2.S, an intramuscular injection, was given once or twice 56 days apart.

The repertoire was sequenced with immunoSEQ multiplex PCR; TCRdb's copy has only in-frame clones and lacks some. The sample has 350,000 to 500,000 clones; roughly 90% are singletons. Described treatment: some 19 received Ad26.COV2.S at low or high dose, single or two shots; 5 received placebo; per-sample allocation not given. Samples were taken on day 63 after the first vaccine or placebo injection. The sample came from a Boston adult aged 18-55 years. An Ad26 vector was used to express Wuhan-strain SARS-CoV-2 spike as the vaccine. This clone occurred a few times. Its specificity is not known. The CDR3 sequence is 17 residues long. Unmatched junction bases numbered 12, after V lost 5 bases and J lost 3 bases. The germline gives CDR1 SEHNR, CDR2 FQNEAQ (reference sequence). Study-wide findings and caveats: Recipients given vaccine exceeded placebo recipients in spike-specific TCR breadth.

The TCR originated in a person between 18 and 59 years old who received the Ad26.COV2.S COVID-19 vaccine or a placebo. The sample consisted of peripheral blood, taken in a trial of Ad26.COV2.S vaccine versus placebo. The V call is TRBV7-9, the J call TRBJ2-5; 10 bases map to TRBD1. The CDR3: CASSQALTGGTEETQYF. The CDR3, as DNA: TGTGCCAGCAGCCAAGCACTGACAGGGGGCACGGAAGAGACCCAGTACTTC.